This is a list of T cell receptor beta chains from one sample in a study of breast tumors, draining lymph nodes, adjacent tissues. TCRdb called the multiplex PCR reads again in MiXCR, with one record for every CDR3 protein. The sample has more than 100,000 distinct CDR3 sequences; around 20% are singletons. Sequencing was done on a sample of axillary lymph node tissue. Receptors were obtained from a female donor with breast cancer. Some clones in this sample may be carry-over from other donors' samples. Both conserved end residues are part of each CDR3. Fields, in order: D gene, clone size, J gene, V gene, CDR3 DNA, CDR3 protein. D genes are given only for firm matches. Rows give clone size only sometimes, using once, few, many, or a class for an expanded clone.

d_gene: NA; abundance: many; j_gene: TRBJ1-4; v_gene: TRBV20-1; CDR3nt: TGCAGTGCTAACGGATCGGGTGAAAAACTGTTTTTT; CDR3aa: CSANGSGEKLFF
d_gene: TRBD2; abundance: many; j_gene: TRBJ2-5; v_gene: TRBV2; CDR3nt: TGTGCCAGTAGCGGGAGTGCAGAGACCCAGTACTTC; CDR3aa: CASSGSAETQYF
d_gene: NA; abundance: few; j_gene: TRBJ2-5; v_gene: TRBV18; CDR3nt: TGTGCCAGCTCACTGGCCGGGGGCACGCAAGAGACCCAGTACTTC; CDR3aa: CASSLAGGTQETQYF
d_gene: TRBD1; abundance: many; j_gene: TRBJ1-5; v_gene: TRBV5-6; CDR3nt: TGTGCCAGCAGCTTGGGAGGACAGGGAACTTATAGCAATCAGCCCCAGCATTTT; CDR3aa: CASSLGGQGTYSNQPQHF
d_gene: NA; abundance: many; j_gene: TRBJ1-6; v_gene: TRBV12-3/TRBV12-4; CDR3nt: TGTGCCAGCAGAGGGGAGGGTCTCTCCTCTTCACCCCTCCACTTT; CDR3aa: CASRGEGLSSSPLHF
d_gene: NA; abundance: NA; j_gene: TRBJ1-6; v_gene: TRBV10-2; CDR3nt: TGCGCCAGCGAGGAAGTAGGGTTCGGTTCACCCCTCCACTTT; CDR3aa: CASEEVGFGSPLHF
d_gene: NA; abundance: NA; j_gene: TRBJ1-5; v_gene: TRBV28; CDR3nt: TGTGCCAGCAAAGGGGGGTATAGCAATCAGCCCCAGCATTTT; CDR3aa: CASKGGYSNQPQHF
d_gene: TRBD2; abundance: many; j_gene: TRBJ2-1; v_gene: TRBV12-3/TRBV12-4; CDR3nt: TGTGCCAGCAGTCCACGGGGACTAGCGCGGGCTGAGCAGTTCTTC; CDR3aa: CASSPRGLARAEQFF
d_gene: NA; abundance: many; j_gene: TRBJ2-5; v_gene: TRBV5-6; CDR3nt: TGTGCCAGCAGCTCATCGACCGGGACCACCGAACGGGCCCAGTACTTC; CDR3aa: CASSSSTGTTERAQYF
d_gene: TRBD2; abundance: many; j_gene: TRBJ2-5; v_gene: TRBV6-2/TRBV6-3; CDR3nt: TGTGCCAGCAGCCGGGGGGGTACGCAAGAGACCCAGTACTTC; CDR3aa: CASSRGGTQETQYF
d_gene: TRBD2; abundance: many; j_gene: TRBJ2-3; v_gene: TRBV3-1; CDR3nt: TGTGCCAGCAGCCATAGCGGGAGTGCAGATACGCAGTATTTT; CDR3aa: CASSHSGSADTQYF
d_gene: TRBD1; abundance: NA; j_gene: TRBJ1-6; v_gene: TRBV5-1; CDR3nt: TGCGCCAGCAGCCTACTGACAGGGGCCAATTCACCCCTCCGCTTT; CDR3aa: CASSLLTGANSPLRF
d_gene: TRBD1; abundance: many; j_gene: TRBJ2-7; v_gene: TRBV5-1; CDR3nt: TGCGCCAGCAGCTTGGGGGGACAGGGGAGCGAGCAGTACTTC; CDR3aa: CASSLGGQGSEQYF
d_gene: TRBD1; abundance: few; j_gene: TRBJ1-2; v_gene: TRBV5-6; CDR3nt: TGTGCCAGCAGCGCCGGGACAGTGACTGGCTACACCTTC; CDR3aa: CASSAGTVTGYTF
d_gene: TRBD2; abundance: many; j_gene: TRBJ2-1; v_gene: TRBV6-6; CDR3nt: TGTGCCAGCAGTAATCTAGCGGTCAATGAGCAGTTCTTC; CDR3aa: CASSNLAVNEQFF
d_gene: TRBD2; abundance: many; j_gene: TRBJ2-5; v_gene: TRBV10-3; CDR3nt: TGTGCCATCAGTCAAATTAGCGGGCAAGAGACCCAGTACTTC; CDR3aa: CAISQISGQETQYF
d_gene: TRBD2; abundance: NA; j_gene: TRBJ2-1; v_gene: TRBV24-1; CDR3nt: TGTGCCACCAGTGATCCGACTAGCGGGGACTCCTACAATGAGCAGTTCTTC; CDR3aa: CATSDPTSGDSYNEQFF
d_gene: TRBD2; abundance: many; j_gene: TRBJ2-3; v_gene: TRBV29-1; CDR3nt: TGCAGCGTGGAGGGGCTAGCGGGAGTACGGGATACGCAGTATTTT; CDR3aa: CSVEGLAGVRDTQYF
d_gene: TRBD2; abundance: many; j_gene: TRBJ2-1; v_gene: TRBV19; CDR3nt: TGTGCCAGTAGTATAGGCGGGAGTGTTTTGAATGAGCAGTTCTTC; CDR3aa: CASSIGGSVLNEQFF
d_gene: TRBD2; abundance: many; j_gene: TRBJ2-3; v_gene: TRBV5-1; CDR3nt: TGCGCCAGCAAAAGACTAGCCCCTAGCACAGATACGCAGTATTTT; CDR3aa: CASKRLAPSTDTQYF
d_gene: TRBD2; abundance: many; j_gene: TRBJ2-1; v_gene: TRBV20-1; CDR3nt: TGCAGTGCTAACAGACTAGCGGATTACAATGAGCAGTTCTTC; CDR3aa: CSANRLADYNEQFF
d_gene: NA; abundance: NA; j_gene: TRBJ1-4; v_gene: TRBV28; CDR3nt: TGTGCCAGCAGTCCCACGGGGACGGCAACTAATGAAAAACTGTTTTTT; CDR3aa: CASSPTGTATNEKLFF
d_gene: NA; abundance: many; j_gene: TRBJ1-3; v_gene: TRBV25-1; CDR3nt: TGTGCCAGCAGTGATGCGGGGTCTGGAAACACCATATATTTT; CDR3aa: CASSDAGSGNTIYF
d_gene: TRBD2; abundance: many; j_gene: TRBJ2-1; v_gene: TRBV2; CDR3nt: TGTGCCAGCAGGGGTAGACTAGCGGGAGGGTACAATGAGCAGTTCTTC; CDR3aa: CASRGRLAGGYNEQFF
d_gene: NA; abundance: NA; j_gene: TRBJ2-4; v_gene: TRBV27; CDR3nt: TGTGCCAGCAGTGCTCAATGGGGAGGCCTAGCCAAAAACATTCAGTACTTC; CDR3aa: CASSAQWGGLAKNIQYF
d_gene: NA; abundance: NA; j_gene: TRBJ2-5; v_gene: TRBV18; CDR3nt: TGTGCCAGCTCACTGGCCGGGGGCACGCAAGAGACCCAGTCCTTC; CDR3aa: CASSLAGGTQETQSF